The TCR beta chain under discussion was sequenced for a study of beta chain features in type 1 diabetes. Study observations and caveats: At VDJ recombination sites, type 1 diabetes patients had fewer insertions and more deleted nucleotides. Amplification by PCR could prefer shorter templates, with the same effect in patients and controls. Significant though moderate, a shortening of TCRB CDR3s appeared in all four CD4+ subsets of Type 1 diabetes patients.

The whole isolated RNA underwent reverse transcription, so sequencing captured expressed TCRB transcripts. Produced via immunoSEQ multiplex PCR; TCRdb's table is partial and in-frame only. The table shows roughly 280,000 clones, with around 22% occurring only once. With respect to this clone: Its antigen is undetermined.

Every donor provided one heparinised blood draw, which averaged approximately 100 mL. With V trimmed by 4 bases and J by 9 bases, 11 bases remained unmatched. The CDR3 contains 14 residues. Germline CDR1 is SQVTM and CDR2 is ANQGSEA. The sequenced sample was naive CD4+ T cells from blood. The chain employs TRBV29-1 and TRBJ2-1, with 8 positions matching TRBD2. This sequence was found in a woman in her twenties or thirties with type 1 diabetes. The DNA for the CDR3 is TGCAGCGTTGTGGCTGGGACTAGACGCGTTGAGCAGTTCTTC. Protein product: CSVVAGTRRVEQFF.